This T cell receptor (beta chain) is drawn from a study of CD8 T cells in ankylosing spondylitis. Notes on the study in general: Some of the motif variants had earlier been found in reactive arthritis patients' fluid and blood. Matched ankylosing spondylitis synovial fluid reportedly showed significant enrichment of disease-linked clones. CD8+ by phenotype, disease-linked clones were relatively rare in peripheral blood. Apparently characteristic of ankylosing spondylitis blood was a TCR beta motif (about 8 highly homologous variants).

This clonotype was seen a single time. The target antigen is unknown. Germline values: CDR1 KGHSH, CDR2 LQKENI. Unmatched junction bases numbered 4, after V lost 3 bases and J lost 1 base. The CDR3 is 15 amino acids. Quantitative barcoded 5'-RACE was used to prepare TCR beta libraries. Each CDR3 protein is one row after TCRdb ran MiXCR on the 5' RACE reads. The data show over 400,000 distinct CDR3 sequences, roughly a quarter seen once. This receptor was obtained from a male donor with ankylosing spondylitis. The sample consisted of blood, either unsorted or a sorted T cell fraction (not recorded which). The gene calls are TRBV18 and TRBJ2-5; 8 positions agree with TRBD1. This CDR3 reads CASSPGQEIQETQYF. For the CDR3, the DNA is TGTGCCAGCTCACCGGGACAGGAGATCCAAGAGACCCAGTACTTC. Using reference TRBV18 and TRBJ2-5 for the parts outside the CDR3, the full variable domain is NAGVMQNPRHLVRRRGQEARLRCSPMKGHSHVYWYRQLPEEGLKFMVYLQKENIIDESGMPKERFSAEFPKEGPSILRIQQVVRGDSAAYFCASSPGQEIQETQYFGPGTRLLVL.